The 32 T cell receptor beta chains in this list originate from one sample, sequenced in a study of T cells in localized non-small cell lung cancer. Data came from immunoSEQ multiplex PCR; TCRdb stores just in-frame clones and leaves some out. The sample has 130,000 or so clones, approximately 88% seen once. Specimen: peripheral blood, collected before any cancer treatment. Receptors originate from a female donor older than 55 with stage I lung adenocarcinoma.

This chain uses TRBV9 with TRBJ2-2; TRBD2 agrees at 7 bases. Germline V CDR1 and CDR2: SGDLS, YYNGEE. The junction had 7 bases not matched to a gene; V was cut back by 3 bases and J by 8 bases. The CDR3 has 14 amino acids. The CDR3 here is CASSEIREEGELFF. In DNA form, the CDR3 reads TGTGCCAGCAGCGAAATTCGGGAGGAGGGGGAGCTGTTTTTT.

The chain combines TRBV7-8 with TRBJ2-7; 7 nucleotides match TRBD1. The CDR3 sequence is 15 residues long. The V gene end was trimmed by 8 bases and the J gene end by 0 bases; junction bases not matched to a gene: 10. The V gene's germline CDR1 is SGHVS and CDR2 FQNEAQ. The DNA of the CDR3 is TGTGCCAGCCGAGTTGGGTGGGACAGCTCCTACGAGCAGTACTTC. Translation gives CASRVGWDSSYEQYF.

The J gene is TRBJ2-6, the V gene TRBV4-1; no firm D call. Germline assignment: CDR1 MGHRA and CDR2 YSYEKL. The CDR3 is 16 residues long. V lost 0 bases and J lost 4, with 10 bases in between. This CDR3 reads CASSQDTGRGANVLTF. CDR3 nucleotides: TGCGCCAGCAGCCAAGATACGGGTAGGGGGGCCAACGTCCTGACTTTC.

This sequence joins TRBV13 and TRBJ2-5; 8 positions agree with TRBD2. Per germline, CDR1 PRHDT and CDR2 FYEKMQ (reference sequence). This CDR3 contains 16 residues. Germline trimming cut 4 bases from V and 2 bases from J; bases unmatched to any gene: 9. The DNA for the CDR3 is TGTGCCAGCAGCTCATCACTAGCGGCGAAACAAGAGACCCAGTACTTC. It yields the protein CASSSSLAAKQETQYF.

This clone has a handful of counts. V usage is TRBV11-3 and J usage is TRBJ2-7; D might be TRBD2 (5 bases). Looked up from germline, CDR1 is SGHNT and CDR2 is YENEEA. CDR3 length: 14 residues. V was clipped by 5 bases and J by 4 bases, with 15 bases between them. CDR3 DNA: TGTGCCAGCAGCCCCCCGATAGCGCCATACGAGCAGTACTTC. It codes for CASSPPIAPYEQYF.

In DNA form, the CDR3 reads TGTGCCAGCACGCCAGCGGGGGTCTACGAGCAGTACTTC. This sequence encodes CASTPAGVYEQYF. The rearrangement links TRBV6-1 to TRBJ2-7; 8 positions match TRBD2. Germline-derived CDR1 and CDR2 are MNHNS and SASEGT. The CDR3 contains 13 residues. Trimming took 7 bases from V and 3 from J; bases not matched to a gene: 5.

J is TRBJ2-5 and V is TRBV5-1, with 10 bases fitting TRBD2. This CDR3 comprises 14 residues. Germline CDR1 reads SGHRS; CDR2 reads YFSETQ. V lost 5 bases, J lost 1 base, and 2 bases stayed unmatched. CDR3 nucleotides: TGCGCCAGCAGTCGGACTAGCGGCCAAGAGACCCAGTACTTC. Translating gives CASSRTSGQETQYF.

This clone appeared a single time. This chain joins TRBV9 and TRBJ1-2; D is unclear. V lost 4 bases to trimming and J lost 6 bases, with 10 bases between them. Germline V lookup: CDR1 SGDLS, CDR2 YYNGEE. The CDR3 extends over 12 amino acids. CDR3 in DNA: TGTGCCAGCAGCCCGGGCGTACATGGCTACACCTTC. Translated: CASSPGVHGYTF.

The chain is built from TRBV10-1 and TRBJ1-5; D not certain. The CDR3 extends over 14 amino acids. Germline CDR1 WNHNN, CDR2 SYGVQD (reference sequence). The germline V and J ends were trimmed by 7 bases and 0 bases, with 10 bases remaining between them. This CDR3 reads CASILTNSNQPQHF. Here the CDR3 DNA reads TGCGCCAGCATTCTGACAAATAGCAATCAGCCCCAGCATTTT.

The chain has TRBV19 and TRBJ2-1; 11 bases agree with TRBD2. This CDR3 is built from 14 residues. The ends lost 6 bases at V and 8 bases at J; junction bases unmatched: 6. CDR1 is LNHDA, CDR2 SQIVND, per germline (reference sequence). CDR3 in amino acids: CASRPGTSGDEQFF. CDR3 sequence (DNA): TGTGCCAGTAGACCCGGGACTAGCGGCGATGAGCAGTTCTTC.

The chain joins TRBV30 to TRBJ2-4; D call uncertain. The germline CDR1 and CDR2 sequences are GTSNPN and SVGIG (reference sequence). V lost 2 bases to trimming and J lost 0 bases, with 8 bases between them. The CDR3 covers 14 residues. The CDR3 reads CAWSLGIAKNIQYF. For the CDR3, the DNA is TGTGCCTGGAGTCTGGGGATAGCCAAAAACATTCAGTACTTC.

V usage is TRBV18 and J usage is TRBJ2-3; D possibly corresponds to TRBD2 (5 bases). This CDR3 region has 17 residues. V gave up 2 bases and J gave up 1 base, with 16 bases separating them. Germline assignment: CDR1 KGHSH and CDR2 LQKENI. In DNA, the CDR3 is TGTGCCAGCTCACCATATAACAGCGGCCCGGGCACAGATACGCAGTATTTT. Protein: CASSPYNSGPGTDTQYF.

The chain employs TRBV28 and TRBJ2-7, with D uncertain. There are 12 residues in the CDR3. Trimming pared 6 bases from V and 0 bases from J, leaving 6 bases between. CDR1 is MDHEN and CDR2 is SYDVKM in the germline V gene. This CDR3 is CASRQSSYEQYF. As DNA, the CDR3 is TGTGCCAGCAGGCAGAGCTCCTACGAGCAGTACTTC.

The chain carries TRBV19 and TRBJ1-5; the match to TRBD1 covers 7 bases. Germline V lookup: CDR1 LNHDA, CDR2 SQIVND (reference sequence). V lost 7 bases to trimming and J lost 9 bases; unmatched junction nucleotides: 15. The CDR3 runs to 15 residues. The CDR3 protein is CASNSRGTDYPPQHF. In DNA, the CDR3 is TGTGCCAGTAACTCAAGGGGGACAGACTATCCGCCCCAGCATTTT.

The rearrangement joins TRBV15 to TRBJ2-7; D is ambiguous. Germline-derived CDR1 and CDR2 are LNHNV and YYDKDF (reference sequence). This CDR3 has 15 amino acids. Trimming shortened V by 7 bases and J by 0 bases, and 16 bases separated the two germline ends. This CDR3 reads CATTREARSSYEQYF. The DNA for the CDR3 is TGTGCCACCACGCGAGAGGCAAGAAGCTCCTACGAGCAGTACTTC.

The table lists this clone with a count of one. The chain links TRBV28 to TRBJ2-7; D perhaps matches TRBD2 (5 bases). V lost 3 bases and J lost 2, with 11 bases in between. The CDR3 extends over 14 amino acids. The germline V gene has CDR1 MDHEN and CDR2 SYDVKM. As DNA, the CDR3 is TGTGCCAGCAGTTTGAGGGCCCATACCTACGAGCAGTACTTC. Protein sequence: CASSLRAHTYEQYF.

The genes are TRBV28 and TRBJ2-2, with D unclear. V gave up 3 bases and J gave up 4 bases, with 3 bases separating them. Looked up from germline, CDR1 is MDHEN and CDR2 is SYDVKM. The CDR3 totals 12 residues. CDR3: CASSLSTGELFF. The CDR3 bases are TGTGCCAGCAGTTTGAGCACCGGGGAGCTGTTTTTT.

This clone was found once. This CDR3 is CASKSGVGGSNQPQHF. CDR3 sequence (DNA): TGTGCCAGCAAGAGCGGTGTAGGCGGTAGCAATCAGCCCCAGCATTTT. V and J are TRBV2 and TRBJ1-5; no definite D call. V was trimmed by 7 bases and J by 0 bases, leaving 16 bases between them. CDR3 length equals 16 residues. Germline lookup yields CDR1 SNHLY and CDR2 FYNNEI.

This CDR3 is CASSILASIGNYGYTF. For the CDR3, the DNA is TGTGCCAGTAGTATTTTAGCCTCAATCGGGAACTATGGCTACACCTTC. This chain uses TRBV19 with TRBJ1-2, with D hard to call. The germline V gene has CDR1 LNHDA and CDR2 SQIVND (reference sequence). CDR3 length: 16 amino acids. V was cut by 3 bases and J by 2 bases, with 16 bases left in between.

The chain combines TRBV13 with TRBJ2-1; TRBD2 matches at 8 bases. The J segment lost 9 bases and the V segment lost 5 bases, leaving 15 bases of the junction unmatched. CDR3 length equals 16 residues. Germline loops: CDR1 PRHDT, CDR2 FYEKMQ (reference sequence). The chain's CDR3 is CASSPYLGAGVSEQFF. In DNA, the CDR3 is TGTGCCAGCAGCCCCTACCTCGGAGCGGGAGTTAGTGAGCAGTTCTTC.

This clone was seen only once. This sequence joins TRBV9 and TRBJ2-3; TRBD2 matches at 7 bases. The CDR3 loop spans 16 amino acids. Germline CDR1 SGDLS, CDR2 YYNGEE. V shed 3 bases and J 3 bases; nucleotides not matched to a gene: 10. CDR3 sequence: CASSATPSGGTDTQYF. CDR3 sequence (DNA): TGTGCCAGCAGCGCAACCCCTAGCGGCGGGACAGATACGCAGTATTTT.

The genes are TRBV9 and TRBJ1-2; a weak D match, TRBD1 (6 bases). Germline CDR1 and CDR2: SGDLS and YYNGEE. The V end was cut by 3 bases, the J end by 4 bases, with 19 bases between. The CDR3 extends over 16 amino acids. The CDR3 here is CASSADGGLLSYGYTF. The CDR3 DNA reads TGTGCCAGCAGCGCAGATGGGGGGCTCCTTTCCTATGGCTACACCTTC.

V gene TRBV19 combines with J gene TRBJ2-6; D gene uncertain. The CDR3 totals 18 residues. Germline V gene lookup returns CDR1 LNHDA and CDR2 SQIVND (reference sequence). The V end was cut by 1 base, the J end by 0 bases, with 13 bases between. CDR3 in DNA: TGTGCCAGTAGTATAGGGACCCTCGTCCCCTCTGGGGCCAACGTCCTGACTTTC. Residues: CASSIGTLVPSGANVLTF.

This clone was seen only once. V and J are TRBV7-6 and TRBJ1-1, with a tentative D call TRBD1 (5 bases). The germline V and J ends were trimmed by 0 bases and 4 bases, with 9 bases remaining between them. Germline V lookup: CDR1 SGHVS, CDR2 FNYEAQ. The CDR3 covers 14 residues. The CDR3 DNA is TGTGCCAGCAGCTTAGCAGGGGCACCCACTGAAGCTTTCTTT. It specifies CASSLAGAPTEAFF.

V gene TRBV7-9 combines with J gene TRBJ2-7; the match to TRBD2 covers 7 bases. CDR3 length equals 15 residues. CDR1 is SEHNR, CDR2 FQNEAQ, per germline (reference sequence). J gave up 0 bases and V 4 bases, and 6 bases lay outside the gene matches. Here the CDR3 reads CASSWERDFSYEQYF. As DNA, the CDR3 is TGTGCCAGCAGCTGGGAGCGGGACTTCTCCTACGAGCAGTACTTC. The full variable domain, its missing parts supplied by reference TRBV7-9 and TRBJ2-7, is DTGVSQNPRHKITKRGQNVTFRCDPISEHNRLYWYRQTLGQGPEFLTYFQNEAQLEKSRLLSDRFSAERPKGSFSTLEIQRTEQGDSAMYLCASSWERDFSYEQYFGPGTRLTVT.

CDR3 region: CASSRPTTGRGQPQHF. The DNA for the CDR3 is TGTGCCAGCAGTCGACCCACAACAGGGAGAGGACAGCCCCAGCATTTT. V and J are TRBV6-6 and TRBJ1-5; possibly TRBD1 for D (6 bases). Germline assignment: CDR1 MNHNY and CDR2 SVGAGI (reference sequence). This CDR3 has 16 amino acids. Trimming took 5 bases from V and 7 from J, leaving 21 bases between them.

The chain has TRBV6-6 and TRBJ2-1; no definite D call. V lost 4 bases, J lost 4 bases, and 5 bases lay in between. CDR1 and CDR2 from the germline V gene are MNHNY and SVGAGI (reference sequence). This CDR3 spans 12 amino acids. The CDR3 coding sequence is TGTGCCAGCAGTTTTAGTTACAATGAGCAGTTCTTC. Translated, it gives CASSFSYNEQFF.

The gene calls are TRBV6-1 and TRBJ2-7, with TRBD1 as a possible D gene (5 bases). CDR3 length equals 13 residues. Germline V gene data show CDR1 as MNHNS and CDR2 as SASEGT. V was cut by 8 bases and J by 6 bases, with 17 bases left in between. The DNA for the CDR3 is TGTGCCAGCCTCGGCTCCCTAAGGGGCGAGCAGTACTTC. As protein: CASLGSLRGEQYF.

The rearrangement uses TRBV5-1 and TRBJ2-3, with TRBD1 identical over 9 bases. The CDR3 covers 15 residues. Trimming at V came to 2 bases and at J to 0 bases, leaving 1 base not matched to a gene. Germline V CDR1 and CDR2: SGHRS, YFSETQ. CDR3 residues: CASSFDRGSTDTQYF. As DNA, the CDR3 is TGCGCCAGCAGCTTCGACAGGGGGAGCACAGATACGCAGTATTTT.

This clone was seen a handful of times. The gene calls are TRBV7-2 and TRBJ1-2; D not resolved. CDR3 size: 13 residues. CDR1 is SGHTA, CDR2 FQGNSA, per germline. The V end lost 1 base, the J end lost 3 bases, and 6 bases lay between the germline ends. The CDR3 spells CASSLGADYGYTF. The CDR3 bases are TGTGCCAGCAGCTTAGGAGCAGACTATGGCTACACCTTC. Variable domain in full (rest from reference TRBV7-2 and TRBJ1-2): GAGVSQSPSNKVTEKGKDVELRCDPISGHTALYWYRQSLGQGLEFLIYFQGNSAPDKSGLPSDRFSAERTGGSVSTLTIQRTQQEDSAVYLCASSLGADYGYTFGSGTRLTVV.

This chain connects TRBV11-2 to TRBJ1-4; D gene uncertain. CDR1 is SGHAT and CDR2 is FQNNGV in the germline V gene. The CDR3 extends over 15 amino acids. V was shortened by 2 bases and J by 7 bases, with 14 bases between the two germline ends. CDR3 DNA sequence: TGTGCCAGCAGCTTAAATCTCGGGGTTGGTGAAAAACTGTTTTTT. Translating it yields CASSLNLGVGEKLFF.

The chain combines TRBV10-3 with TRBJ2-2, with D tentatively TRBD2 (5 bases). CDR3 length: 17 residues. Trimming took 10 bases from V and 7 from J, leaving 28 bases between them. Germline CDR1 and CDR2: ENHRY and SYGVKD. The CDR3 region has the DNA TGTGCCACGGCGGGTCAGGTGGGCGCAAACGATGGCGGGGAGCTGTTTTTT. Protein sequence: CATAGQVGANDGGELFF.